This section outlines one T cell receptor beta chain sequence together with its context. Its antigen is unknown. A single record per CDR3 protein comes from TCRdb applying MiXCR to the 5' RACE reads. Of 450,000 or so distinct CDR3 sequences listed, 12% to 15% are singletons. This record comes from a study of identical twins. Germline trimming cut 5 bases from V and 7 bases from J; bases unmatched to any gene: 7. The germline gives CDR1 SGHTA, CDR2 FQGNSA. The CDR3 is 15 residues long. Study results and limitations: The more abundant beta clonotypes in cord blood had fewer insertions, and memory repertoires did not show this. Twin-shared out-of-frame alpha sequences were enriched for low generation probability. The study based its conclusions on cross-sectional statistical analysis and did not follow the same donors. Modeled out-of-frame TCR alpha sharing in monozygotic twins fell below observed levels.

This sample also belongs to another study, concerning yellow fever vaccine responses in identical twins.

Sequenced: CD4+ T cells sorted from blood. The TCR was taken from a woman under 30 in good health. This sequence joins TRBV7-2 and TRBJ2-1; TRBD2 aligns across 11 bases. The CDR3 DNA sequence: TGTGCCAGCAGCGTTAGCGGGGGGGCCCAAAATGAGCAGTTCTTC. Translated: CASSVSGGAQNEQFF.